This TCR beta chain was identified in a study of CD8+ T cells in alopecia areata. Study background: Treated patients swallowed 5 to 10 mg of oral tofacitinib twice daily.

The study team obtained lesional scalp punch biopsies and peripheral blood from alopecia areata patients. Sequencing used cDNA as its template, made by extracting RNA and reverse transcribing it. The data were produced by immunoSEQ multiplex PCR, yet TCRdb's version contains in-frame clones alone and is incomplete. The sample lists 9,500 to 15,000 clones; 60% were seen once. Unmatched junction bases numbered 9, after V lost 5 bases and J lost 4 bases. Germline assignment: CDR1 MGHDK and CDR2 SYGVNS. The CDR3 spans 15 residues. The sequenced material came from skin. The sequence was obtained from a human donor with alopecia areata. The V gene is TRBV25-1, the J gene TRBJ2-7; 9 bases agree with TRBD1. CDR3 in DNA: TGTGCCAGCAGTAGTGGACAGGGGTTTTCGTACGAGCAGTACTTC. Its translation is CASSSGQGFSYEQYF.